This T cell receptor (beta chain) was captured in a study of T cell responses to AZD1222 COVID-19 vaccine. Study conclusions and caveats: The repertoires were collected only after the peak T cell response. The donors showed a predominance of white British ancestry and of females, with possible underestimation of clonal diversity. Among vaccine-associated CD4 TCRs, coverage spanned spike, with dominance at 160-218 and 743-854. Only six or seven AZD1222 recipients were seropositive at baseline.

Data came from immunoSEQ multiplex PCR; TCRdb stores just in-frame clones and leaves some out. Here the sample spans around 53,000 clones, more than 80% being singletons. V lost 8 bases, J lost 4 bases, and 2 bases stayed unmatched. This CDR3 has 12 amino acids. Germline CDR1 is MDHEN and CDR2 is SYDVKM. This clone was seen once. Its specificity is unknown. This chain joins TRBV28 and TRBJ1-5; 7 nucleotides agree with TRBD1. This TCR was sampled from an adult in good health. The material was peripheral blood, obtained on day 0 of MenACWY control vaccination. In nucleotides, the CDR3 is TGTGCCAGCTACAGGGGAAATCAGCCCCAGCATTTT. Translation: CASYRGNQPQHF.